This TCR beta chain was captured in a study of blood T cells in healthy people across ages. Broader study findings: In long-lived donors, naive CD4+ cell counts and diversity exceeded those of aged donors.

The germline V gene encodes CDR1 WNHNN and CDR2 SYGVQD (reference sequence). This CDR3 has 15 residues. Losses at the gene ends were 8 bases for V and 1 base for J; bases not matched to a gene: 10. Regarding this clonotype: Its antigen is undetermined.

Researchers collected around 10 milliliters of peripheral blood from every single donor. A second about 6 to 12 cycle PCR used barcoded and J-beta primers. TCRdb passed the 5' RACE reads through MiXCR, listing each CDR3 protein once. The sample includes approximately 900,000 distinct CDR3 sequences, roughly 48% of them seen just once. The sequenced sample consisted of blood. V gene TRBV10-1 combines with J gene TRBJ2-7; 8 nucleotides align to TRBD1. The clonotype was recovered from a man aged 25-45 years in good health. CDR3 region: CASYYDRGSSYEQYF. Written as DNA, the CDR3 is TGCGCCAGCTATTACGACAGGGGATCTTCCTACGAGCAGTACTTC.